Given below is one T cell receptor beta chain in context. The target antigen is unknown. Because the CDR3 is missing its conserved closing phenylalanine or tryptophan, this is likely a read error. Looked up from germline, CDR1 is LNHDA and CDR2 is SQIVND (reference sequence). CDR3 length: 14 amino acids. This entry comes from a study of blood T cells in healthy people across ages. Primed by a sample-barcoded 5' primer and a J-beta primer mix, a second PCR proceeded for about 6 to 12 cycles. Each cDNA molecule, via a template-switch adaptor with 12 random nucleotides, was tagged. Via MiXCR, TCRdb re-called the 5' RACE reads, giving one row per CDR3 protein. The table shows about 620,000 distinct CDR3 sequences, with 52% occurring only once. Broader study findings: Because sorting was not performed, PBMCs prevented conclusive naive versus antigen-experienced comparison. Greater diversity and more naive CD4+ cells were seen in long-lived donors than in aged donors.

The specimen was blood. This receptor was obtained from a woman of 80 years or more in good health. V is TRBV19 and J is TRBJ2-4; D possibly uses TRBD1 or TRBD2 (5 bases each). The J call may not be correct, given that the DNA end is closer to TRBJ2-7. This chain's CDR3 is CASKLGTGTYEQYL. CDR3 nucleotides: TGTGCCAGTAAACTCGGGACGGGAACCTACGAGCAGTACCTC.